The present TCR beta chain was sequenced within a study of T cell responses to AZD1222 COVID-19 vaccine. Sequencing was performed with immunoSEQ multiplex PCR; in TCRdb, only in-frame clones are kept and a portion is missing. This sample has 130,000 or so clones, with approximately 90% found just once. This clone was recorded only once. V shed 0 bases and J shed 4 bases, with 15 bases lying between them. This CDR3 is built from 16 residues. Per the germline V gene, CDR1 is LGHNA and CDR2 is YNFKEQ. The sequence derives from an adult in good health. Sequencing was performed on peripheral blood, taken on day 0 of AZD1222 vaccination. The V gene is TRBV4-2, the J gene TRBJ1-2; tentative D call: TRBD1 (5 bases). CDR3 in amino acids: CASSQDFGGRAYGYTF. The CDR3 nucleotides are TGTGCCAGCAGCCAAGATTTTGGGGGACGGGCCTATGGCTACACCTTC.